This T cell receptor (beta chain) was sequenced for a study of T cells after yellow fever vaccination. Regarding the study as a whole: Among primary-vaccination clones, most reappeared after the booster, at just under 98% for CD4 and roughly 90% for CD8.

TCRdb used MiXCR to reprocess the 5' RACE reads, holding one entry per CDR3 protein. This sample yields hundreds of thousands of distinct CDR3 sequences, of which roughly 5.6% are seen a single time; under 3.5% belongs to the top ten. About this clonotype: Its antigen is not identified.

V was trimmed by 9 bases and J by 2 bases, leaving 12 bases between them. CDR3 size: 13 residues. Per germline, CDR1 KGHDR and CDR2 SFDVKD. The receptor was derived from a man between 18 and 29 years old who received the YFV17D yellow fever vaccine. V and J are TRBV24-1 and TRBJ2-5, with a possible D match to TRBD2 (5 bases). Source: CD4+ T cells sorted from PBMCs, taken on the day of the yellow fever booster vaccination. The CDR3 loop reads CATPDCTQETQYF. In nucleotides, the CDR3 is TGTGCCACCCCGGACTGTACGCAAGAGACCCAGTACTTC.